The 19 T cell receptor beta chains presented below share a single source sample, sequenced in a study of CD8 T cells in Susac syndrome. With random hexamers, 0.5 to 1 ug RNA was reverse transcribed. TCRdb re-analysed the immunoSEQ multiplex PCR reads in MiXCR, keeping a single row per CDR3 protein. Of roughly 190,000 distinct CDR3 sequences listed, about 94% are singletons. What was sequenced was CD4+ T cells from PBMCs. Source of these receptors: a human donor with Susac syndrome.

The chain recombines TRBV5-4 with TRBJ2-7; D gene unclear. V was shortened by 4 bases and J by 2 bases, with 16 bases between the two germline ends. Germline CDR1 reads SGHNT; CDR2 reads YYREEE (reference sequence). The CDR3 is 15 residues long. Written as DNA, the CDR3 is TGTGCCAGCAGCCCAACTCCAGTGGCAACCTACGAGCAGTACTTC. It is translated as CASSPTPVATYEQYF. Based on the CDR3 plus reference TRBV5-4 and TRBJ2-7, the full variable domain is ETGVTQSPTHLIKTRGQQVTLRCSSQSGHNTVSWYQQALGQGPQFIFQYYREEENGRGNFPPRFSGLQFPNYSSELNVNALELDDSALYLCASSPTPVATYEQYFGPGTRLTVT.

The chain joins TRBV10-3 to TRBJ2-7; no definite D call. This CDR3 has 12 residues. Germline V gene lookup returns CDR1 ENHRY and CDR2 SYGVKD. V lost 6 bases and J 4 bases, leaving 10 bases between the germline ends. DNA for the CDR3: TGTGCCATCAGCGCTACAGATTACGAGCAGTACTTC. This gives the protein CAISATDYEQYF.

The chain is built from TRBV12-3 or TRBV12-4 and TRBJ2-7; D call uncertain. The CDR3 length is 13 residues. V was pared by 6 bases and J by 3 bases, with 12 bases between. The CDR3 region is CASSHLGRYEQYF. In DNA form, the CDR3 reads TGTGCCAGCAGCCACCTCGGGCGCTACGAGCAGTACTTC.

The rearrangement uses TRBV7-6 and TRBJ2-6; tentatively, D is TRBD1 or TRBD2 (5 bases each). Germline V lookup: CDR1 SGHVS, CDR2 FNYEAQ. The CDR3 extends over 17 amino acids. Trimming cost V 5 bases and J 0 bases, with 14 bases left between them. CDR3 coding DNA: TGTGCCAGCAGCCTCGGGGCAGGAGGCTCTGGGGCCAACGTCCTGACTTTC. Residues: CASSLGAGGSGANVLTF.

The chain couples TRBV25-1 to TRBJ1-1; weak D call: TRBD1 (6 bases). CDR3 length: 13 amino acids. V lost 10 bases and J lost 3, with 15 bases in between. Germline V CDR1 and CDR2: MGHDK, SYGVNS. Here the CDR3 reads CATTGYMDTEAFF. DNA of the CDR3: TGTGCCACCACAGGGTATATGGACACTGAAGCTTTCTTT.

The chain links TRBV28 to TRBJ2-1, with 7 bases matching TRBD1. The junction had 9 bases not matched to a gene; V was cut back by 4 bases and J by 3 bases. CDR1 and CDR2 (germline): MDHEN, SYDVKM. This CDR3 is 16 amino acids long. The CDR3 bases are TGTGCCAGCAGTTCCTCGTGGGACAGACGCTACAATGAGCAGTTCTTC. It translates to CASSSSWDRRYNEQFF.

CDR3 nucleotide sequence: TGCAGCGTTGTCAGCAGGCTCTATGGCTACACCTTC. Translation gives CSVVSRLYGYTF. The chain is built from TRBV29-1 and TRBJ1-2; D remains unclear. Looked up from germline, CDR1 is SQVTM and CDR2 is ANQGSEA. This CDR3 comprises 12 residues. Trimming took 4 bases from V and 4 from J, leaving 10 bases between them.

J is TRBJ2-7 and V is TRBV27; D gene unclear. The V end was cut by 5 bases, the J end by 2 bases, with 13 bases between. Germline assignment: CDR1 MNHEY and CDR2 SMNVEV (reference sequence). This CDR3 is built from 14 residues. CDR3 sequence reads: CASSPLPLAYEQYF. In DNA form, the CDR3 reads TGTGCCAGCAGTCCTCTTCCCCTCGCCTACGAGCAGTACTTC.

The gene calls are TRBV10-3 and TRBJ1-3; D is unclear. Germline assignment: CDR1 ENHRY and CDR2 SYGVKD. CDR3 length equals 16 residues. Between the trimmed V and J ends, which lost 2 bases and 3 bases, there was a span of 14 bases. The CDR3 DNA is TGTGCCATCAGTGAGGGAAGTAACTACTATGGAAACACCATATATTTT. Translating it yields CAISEGSNYYGNTIYF.

CDR3 in amino acids: CASSTPGGNEQFF. DNA of the CDR3: TGTGCCAGCAGTACCCCGGGGGGCAATGAGCAGTTCTTC. The rearrangement links TRBV12-3 or TRBV12-4 to TRBJ2-1, with TRBD2 matching 7 bases. The ends lost 5 bases at V and 6 bases at J; junction bases unmatched: 4. The CDR3 is 13 amino acids.

The rearrangement uses TRBV12-3 or TRBV12-4 and TRBJ2-3; TRBD1 aligns across 8 bases. The CDR3 has 15 residues. The V gene end was trimmed by 3 bases and the J gene end by 2 bases; junction bases not matched to a gene: 4. The DNA for the CDR3 is TGTGCCAGCAGTTTTCAGGGGGCGCCCACAGATACGCAGTATTTT. It specifies CASSFQGAPTDTQYF.

V gene TRBV4-2 combines with J gene TRBJ2-1; the D gene could be TRBD1 or TRBD2 (5 bases each). Trimming took off 0 bases at V and 12 bases at J, with 12 bases between the two ends. This CDR3 spans 13 amino acids. Germline V CDR1 and CDR2: LGHNA, YNFKEQ. As DNA, the CDR3 is TGTGCCAGCAGCCAAGATCGGGGCGGTGCGCAGTTCTTC. It encodes CASSQDRGGAQFF.

This clonotype appeared a single time. This chain connects TRBV5-1 to TRBJ1-1, with D perhaps matching TRBD1 (5 bases). Germline values: CDR1 SGHRS, CDR2 YFSETQ. With 1 base removed from V and 3 bases from J, the gap between germline ends came to 13 bases. CDR3 size: 15 residues. For the CDR3, the DNA is TGCGCCAGCAGCTTGCGGGTTGTGGGGGACACTGAAGCTTTCTTT. Its protein is CASSLRVVGDTEAFF.

The J gene is TRBJ1-6, the V gene TRBV12-3 or TRBV12-4; TRBD1 might be the D (6 bases). This CDR3 comprises 13 residues. V dropped 5 bases and J dropped 8 bases, with 10 bases sitting between them. The CDR3 nucleotides read TGTGCCAGCAGTCCACACAGGGATTCACCCCTCCACTTT. It encodes CASSPHRDSPLHF.

The V gene is TRBV5-1, the J gene TRBJ1-2; tentatively, D is TRBD1 (6 bases). The germline gives CDR1 SGHRS, CDR2 YFSETQ. Trimming removed 4 bases at V and 4 bases at J, with 14 bases between. This CDR3 is built from 14 residues. The CDR3 nucleotides are TGCGCCAGCAGCCTGGACAGTTCGGGCTATGGCTACACCTTC. Its protein product is CASSLDSSGYGYTF.

The chain couples TRBV20-1 to TRBJ2-1; 8 bases line up with TRBD2. V was pared by 6 bases and J by 4 bases, with 11 bases of the junction left unmatched. The CDR3 has 15 amino acids. Germline assignment: CDR1 DFQATT and CDR2 SNEGSKA (reference sequence). The CDR3 sequence is CSAPDPGLGYNEQFF. The CDR3 DNA reads TGCAGTGCCCCCGATCCGGGACTAGGGTACAATGAGCAGTTCTTC.

V usage is TRBV6-1 and J usage is TRBJ1-2; D ambiguous. CDR1 and CDR2 from the germline V gene are MNHNS and SASEGT. The CDR3 is 14 residues long. Trimming took off 3 bases at V and 5 bases at J, with 13 bases between the two ends. The DNA for the CDR3 is TGTGCCAGCAGTGACCCGGGTCCCTATTATGGCTACACCTTC. Translated: CASSDPGPYYGYTF.

The CDR3 DNA reads TGTGCCAGCAGTGCACAGGGGGCGGGGAGTGGCTACACCTTC. This gives the protein CASSAQGAGSGYTF. The chain couples TRBV6-1 to TRBJ1-2, with 9 bases lining up with TRBD1. Germline lookup yields CDR1 MNHNS and CDR2 SASEGT. Germline trimming cut 4 bases from V and 7 bases from J; bases unmatched to any gene: 7. The CDR3 spans 14 residues.

This CDR3 reads CASSPRDRANEQFF. The CDR3 DNA sequence: TGTGCCAGCTCACCAAGGGACAGGGCGAATGAGCAGTTCTTC. The V call is TRBV18, the J call TRBJ2-1; 9 bases fit TRBD1. The germline CDR1 and CDR2 sequences are KGHSH and LQKENI. This CDR3 is built from 14 residues. Losses at the gene ends were 2 bases for V and 7 bases for J; bases not matched to a gene: 3. Full variable domain (missing parts from reference TRBV18 and TRBJ2-1): NAGVMQNPRHLVRRRGQEARLRCSPMKGHSHVYWYRQLPEEGLKFMVYLQKENIIDESGMPKERFSAEFPKEGPSILRIQQVVRGDSAAYFCASSPRDRANEQFFGPGTRLTVL.